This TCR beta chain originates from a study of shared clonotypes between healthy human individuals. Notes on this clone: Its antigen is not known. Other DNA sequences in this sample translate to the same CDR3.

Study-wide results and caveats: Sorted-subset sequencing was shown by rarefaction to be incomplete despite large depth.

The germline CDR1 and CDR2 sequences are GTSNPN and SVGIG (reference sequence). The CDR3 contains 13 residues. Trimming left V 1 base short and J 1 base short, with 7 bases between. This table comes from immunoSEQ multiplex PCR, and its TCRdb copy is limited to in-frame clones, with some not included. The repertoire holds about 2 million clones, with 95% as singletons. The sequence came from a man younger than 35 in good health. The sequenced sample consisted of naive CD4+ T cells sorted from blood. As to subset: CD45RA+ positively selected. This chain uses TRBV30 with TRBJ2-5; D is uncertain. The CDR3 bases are TGTGCCTGGAGTGGGAGCAGCCAAGAGACCCAGTACTTC. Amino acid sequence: CAWSGSSQETQYF.